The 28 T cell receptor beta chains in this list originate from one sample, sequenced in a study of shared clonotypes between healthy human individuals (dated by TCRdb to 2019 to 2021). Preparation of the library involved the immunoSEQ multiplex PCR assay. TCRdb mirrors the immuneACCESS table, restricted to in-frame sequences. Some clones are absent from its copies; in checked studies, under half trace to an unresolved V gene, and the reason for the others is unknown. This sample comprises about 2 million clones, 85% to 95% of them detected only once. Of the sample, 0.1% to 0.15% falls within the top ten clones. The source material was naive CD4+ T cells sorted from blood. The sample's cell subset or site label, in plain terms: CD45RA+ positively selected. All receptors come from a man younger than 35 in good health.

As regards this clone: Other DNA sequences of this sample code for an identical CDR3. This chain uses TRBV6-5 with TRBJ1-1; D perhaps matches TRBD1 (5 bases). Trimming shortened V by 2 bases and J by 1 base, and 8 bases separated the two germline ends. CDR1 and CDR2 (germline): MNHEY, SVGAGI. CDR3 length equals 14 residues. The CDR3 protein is CASSYGGKNTEAFF. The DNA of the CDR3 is TGTGCCAGCAGTTACGGGGGTAAGAACACTGAAGCTTTCTTT.

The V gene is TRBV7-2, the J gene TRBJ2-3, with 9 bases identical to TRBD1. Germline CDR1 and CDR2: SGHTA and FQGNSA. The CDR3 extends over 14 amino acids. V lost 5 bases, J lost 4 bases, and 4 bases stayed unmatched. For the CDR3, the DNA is TGTGCCAGCAGCACAGGGGGCAAGTCAGATACGCAGTATTTT. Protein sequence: CASSTGGKSDTQYF.

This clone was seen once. This CDR3 reads CASRLGQTQYF. CDR3 in DNA: TGTGCCAGCAGACTTGGCCAAACCCAGTACTTC. J is TRBJ2-5 and V is TRBV6-5; D is unresolved. This CDR3 is 11 amino acids long. Per the germline V gene, CDR1 is MNHEY and CDR2 is SVGAGI. V lost 6 bases and J 8 bases, leaving 10 bases between the germline ends.

The CDR3 loop is CATSRVAYTGELFF. Here the CDR3 DNA reads TGTGCCACCAGCAGAGTAGCGTACACCGGGGAGCTGTTTTTT. The chain links TRBV15 to TRBJ2-2; maybe TRBD2 (5 bases). V lost 1 base and J 3 bases, leaving 6 bases between the germline ends. The germline gives CDR1 LNHNV, CDR2 YYDKDF (reference sequence). The CDR3 consists of 14 residues.

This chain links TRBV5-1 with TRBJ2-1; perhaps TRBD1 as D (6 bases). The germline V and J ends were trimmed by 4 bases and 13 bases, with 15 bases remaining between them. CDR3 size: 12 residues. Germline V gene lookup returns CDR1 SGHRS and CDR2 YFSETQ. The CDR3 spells CASSPDVTGQFF. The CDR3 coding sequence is TGCGCCAGCAGCCCAGATGTGACAGGACAGTTCTTC.

CDR3 region: CASSSRQGLPDTQYF. CDR3 nucleotides: TGCGCCAGCAGCTCAAGACAGGGTTTACCAGATACGCAGTATTTT. The rearrangement joins TRBV5-1 to TRBJ2-3; 7 nucleotides agree with TRBD1. After removal of 3 bases from V and 4 bases from J, the junction contained 8 bases not matched to a gene. CDR1 is SGHRS and CDR2 is YFSETQ in the germline V gene. This CDR3 contains 15 residues.

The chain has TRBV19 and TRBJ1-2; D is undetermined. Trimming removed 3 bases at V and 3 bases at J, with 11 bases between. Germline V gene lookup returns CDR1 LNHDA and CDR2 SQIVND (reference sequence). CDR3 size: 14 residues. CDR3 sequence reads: CASSMKAGYYGYTF. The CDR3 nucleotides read TGTGCCAGTAGTATGAAAGCGGGTTACTATGGCTACACCTTC.

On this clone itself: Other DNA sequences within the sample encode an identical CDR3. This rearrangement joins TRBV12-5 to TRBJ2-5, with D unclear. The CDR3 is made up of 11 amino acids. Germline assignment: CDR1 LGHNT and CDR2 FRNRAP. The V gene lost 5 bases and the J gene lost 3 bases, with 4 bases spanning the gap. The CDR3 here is CASGLEETQYF. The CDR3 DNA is TGTGCTAGTGGTCTAGAAGAGACCCAGTACTTC.

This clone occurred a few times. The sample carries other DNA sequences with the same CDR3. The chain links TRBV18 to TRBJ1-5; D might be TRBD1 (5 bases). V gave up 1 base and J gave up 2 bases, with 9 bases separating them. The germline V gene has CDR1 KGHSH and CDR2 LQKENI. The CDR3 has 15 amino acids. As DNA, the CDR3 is TGTGCCAGCTCACCACTTGCGGGGGGCAATCAGCCCCAGCATTTT. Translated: CASSPLAGGNQPQHF.

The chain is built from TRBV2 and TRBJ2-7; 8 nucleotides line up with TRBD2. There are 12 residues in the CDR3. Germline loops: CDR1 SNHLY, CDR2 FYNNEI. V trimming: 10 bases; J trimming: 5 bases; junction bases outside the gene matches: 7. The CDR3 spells CATTSGGHEQYF. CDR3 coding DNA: TGTGCCACCACATCGGGGGGGCACGAGCAGTACTTC.

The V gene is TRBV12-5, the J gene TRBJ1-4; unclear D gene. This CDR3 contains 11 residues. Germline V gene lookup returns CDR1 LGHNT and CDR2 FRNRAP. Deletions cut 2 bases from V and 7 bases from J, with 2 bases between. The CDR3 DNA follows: TGTGCTAGTGGTTTGTCTGAAAAACTGTTTTTT. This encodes CASGLSEKLFF. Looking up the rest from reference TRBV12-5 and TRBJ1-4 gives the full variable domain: DARVTQTPRHKVTEMGQEVTMRCQPILGHNTVFWYRQTMMQGLELLAYFRNRAPLDDSGMPKDRFSAEMPDATLATLKIQPSEPRDSAVYFCASGLSEKLFFGSGTQLSVL.

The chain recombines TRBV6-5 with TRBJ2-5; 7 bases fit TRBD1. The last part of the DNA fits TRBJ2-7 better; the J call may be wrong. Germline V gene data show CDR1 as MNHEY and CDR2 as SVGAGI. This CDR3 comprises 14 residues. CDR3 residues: CASSYSQGAYEQYF. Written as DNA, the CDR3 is TGTGCCAGCAGTTACTCCCAGGGGGCCTACGAGCAGTACTTC.

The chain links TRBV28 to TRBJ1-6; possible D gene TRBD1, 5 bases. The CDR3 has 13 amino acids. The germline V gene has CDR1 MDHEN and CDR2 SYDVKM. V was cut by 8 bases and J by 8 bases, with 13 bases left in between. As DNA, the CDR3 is TGTGCCAGCGGGTGGGGGTTGGATTCACCCCTCCACTTT. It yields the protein CASGWGLDSPLHF.

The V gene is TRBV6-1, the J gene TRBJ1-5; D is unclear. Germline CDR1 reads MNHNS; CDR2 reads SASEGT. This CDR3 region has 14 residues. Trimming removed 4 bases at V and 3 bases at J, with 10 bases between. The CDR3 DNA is TGTGCCAGCAGTGTGGACCGACCCAATCAGCCCCAGCATTTT. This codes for CASSVDRPNQPQHF.

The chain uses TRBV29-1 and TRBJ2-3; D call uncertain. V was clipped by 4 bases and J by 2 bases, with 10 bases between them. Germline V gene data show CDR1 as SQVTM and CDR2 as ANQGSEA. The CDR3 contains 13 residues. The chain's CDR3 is CSVVRSNTDTQYF. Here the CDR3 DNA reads TGCAGCGTTGTTCGGTCAAACACAGATACGCAGTATTTT.

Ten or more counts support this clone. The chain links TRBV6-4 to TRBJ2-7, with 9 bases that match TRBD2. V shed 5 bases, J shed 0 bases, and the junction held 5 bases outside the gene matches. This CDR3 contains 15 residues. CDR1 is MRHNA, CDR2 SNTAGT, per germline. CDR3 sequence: CASSRPGLASYEQYF. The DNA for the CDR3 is TGTGCCAGCAGTAGACCGGGACTAGCCTCCTACGAGCAGTACTTC.

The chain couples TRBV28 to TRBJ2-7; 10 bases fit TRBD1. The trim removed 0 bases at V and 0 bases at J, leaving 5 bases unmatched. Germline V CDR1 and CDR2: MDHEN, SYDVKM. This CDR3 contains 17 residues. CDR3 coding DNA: TGTGCCAGCAGTTTATGGTCGGGGACAGGGGCCTCCTACGAGCAGTACTTC. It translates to CASSLWSGTGASYEQYF.

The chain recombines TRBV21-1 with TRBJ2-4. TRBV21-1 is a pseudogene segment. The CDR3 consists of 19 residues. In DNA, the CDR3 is TGTGCCAGCAGCATCGCCCGAGGACGACGTCTTCTAGCCAAAAACATTCAGTACTTC. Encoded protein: CASSIARGRRLLAKNIQYF.

The CDR3 region is CASSQEISPRPRAASSYEQYF. In nucleotides, the CDR3 is TGCGCCAGCAGCCAAGAAATTTCGCCCAGACCAAGAGCGGCGTCGTCCTACGAGCAGTACTTC. The V and J genes are TRBV4-3 and TRBJ2-7; possibly TRBD2 for D (5 bases). Germline V gene lookup returns CDR1 LGHNA and CDR2 YSLEER. The CDR3 has 21 residues. V was pared by 0 bases and J by 1 base, with 28 bases between.

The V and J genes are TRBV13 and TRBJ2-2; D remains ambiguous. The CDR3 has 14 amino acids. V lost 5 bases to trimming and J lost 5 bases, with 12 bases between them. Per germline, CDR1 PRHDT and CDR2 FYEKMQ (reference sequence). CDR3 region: CASSPRPETGELFF. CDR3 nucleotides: TGTGCCAGCAGCCCCCGCCCAGAAACCGGGGAGCTGTTTTTT.

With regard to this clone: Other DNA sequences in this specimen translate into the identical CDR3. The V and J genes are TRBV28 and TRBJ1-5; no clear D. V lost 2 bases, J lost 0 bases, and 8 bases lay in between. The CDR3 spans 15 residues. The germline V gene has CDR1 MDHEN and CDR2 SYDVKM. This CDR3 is CASSLGQGSNQPQHF. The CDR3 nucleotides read TGTGCCAGCAGTTTAGGTCAAGGTAGCAATCAGCCCCAGCATTTT. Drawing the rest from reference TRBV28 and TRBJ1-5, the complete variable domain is DVKVTQSSRYLVKRTGEKVFLECVQDMDHENMFWYRQDPGLGLRLIYFSYDVKMKEKGDIPEGYSVSREKKERFSLILESASTNQTSMYLCASSLGQGSNQPQHFGDGTRLSIL.

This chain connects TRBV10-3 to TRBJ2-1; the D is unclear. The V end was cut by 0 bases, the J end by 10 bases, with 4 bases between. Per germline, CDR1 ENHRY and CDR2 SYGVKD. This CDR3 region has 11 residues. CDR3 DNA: TGTGCCATCAGTGAGTCGAAGGAGCAGTTCTTC. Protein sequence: CAISESKEQFF.

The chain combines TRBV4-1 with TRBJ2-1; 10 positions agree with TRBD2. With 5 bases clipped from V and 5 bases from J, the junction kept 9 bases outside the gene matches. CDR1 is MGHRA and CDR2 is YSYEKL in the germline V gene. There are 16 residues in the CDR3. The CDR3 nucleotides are TGCGCCAGCAGCACTAAACTAGCGGGGCAAAACAATGAGCAGTTCTTC. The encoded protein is CASSTKLAGQNNEQFF.

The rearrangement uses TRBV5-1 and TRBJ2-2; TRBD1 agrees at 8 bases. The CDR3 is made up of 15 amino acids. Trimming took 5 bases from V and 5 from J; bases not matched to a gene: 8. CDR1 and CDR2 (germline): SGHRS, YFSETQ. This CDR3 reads CASRPGQGETGELFF. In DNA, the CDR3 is TGCGCCAGCAGACCTGGACAGGGCGAGACCGGGGAGCTGTTTTTT.

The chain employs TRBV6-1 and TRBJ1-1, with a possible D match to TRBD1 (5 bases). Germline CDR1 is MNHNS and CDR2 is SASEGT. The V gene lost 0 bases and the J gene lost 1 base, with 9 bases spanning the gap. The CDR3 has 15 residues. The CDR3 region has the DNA TGTGCCAGCAGTGAAGCCTGGGGGACGAACACTGAAGCTTTCTTT. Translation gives CASSEAWGTNTEAFF.

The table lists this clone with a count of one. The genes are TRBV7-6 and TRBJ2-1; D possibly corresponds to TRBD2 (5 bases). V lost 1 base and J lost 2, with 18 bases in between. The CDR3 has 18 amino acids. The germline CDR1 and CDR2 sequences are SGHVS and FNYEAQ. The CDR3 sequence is CASSLGLLEGGPYNEQFF. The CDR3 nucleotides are TGTGCCAGCAGCTTAGGTTTGTTAGAGGGTGGACCCTACAATGAGCAGTTCTTC.

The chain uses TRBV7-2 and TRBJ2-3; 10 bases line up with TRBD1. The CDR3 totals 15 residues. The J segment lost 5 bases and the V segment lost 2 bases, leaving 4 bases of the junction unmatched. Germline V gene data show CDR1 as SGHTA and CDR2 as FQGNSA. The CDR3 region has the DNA TGTGCCAGCAGCTTAAGACAGGGGGCAAGAGATACGCAGTATTTT. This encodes CASSLRQGARDTQYF.

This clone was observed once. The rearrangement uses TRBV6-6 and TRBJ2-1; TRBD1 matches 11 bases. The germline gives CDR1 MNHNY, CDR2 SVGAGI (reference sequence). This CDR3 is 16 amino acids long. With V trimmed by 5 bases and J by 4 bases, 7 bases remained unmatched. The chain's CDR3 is CASSPRTGGVYNEQFF. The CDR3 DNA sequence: TGTGCCAGCAGTCCACGGACAGGGGGCGTATACAATGAGCAGTTCTTC.